The 16 T cell receptor beta chains below were found in one sample sequenced in a study of blood T cells in healthy people across ages. A second 7 to 11 cycle PCR used barcoded and J-beta primers. MiXCR was run by TCRdb on the 5' RACE reads, yielding one entry per CDR3 protein. There are around 1,500,000 distinct CDR3 sequences in the sample; about 30% occur only once, and 6.5% to 8.5% lies in the top ten. The sequenced sample was blood. The receptors shown here come from a woman in her twenties or thirties in good health.

Note on this clonotype: At one end the junction does not follow the germline gene, possibly because of a read error. The chain combines TRBV24-1 with TRBJ2-7; TRBD2 is a possible D gene (5 bases). The CDR3 sequence is 15 residues long. The germline V gene encodes CDR1 KGHDR and CDR2 SFDVKD. This CDR3 reads CATSDLRGITNERYF. The CDR3, as DNA: TGTGCCACCAGTGATTTGCGGGGTATAACGAACGAGCGGTACTTC.

J is TRBJ2-7 and V is TRBV7-9; a possible D gene is TRBD2 (6 bases). V lost 3 bases, J lost 0 bases, and 12 bases lay in between. Germline V CDR1 and CDR2: SEHNR, FQNEAQ (reference sequence). The CDR3 spans 15 residues. CDR3 DNA: TGTGCCAGCAGCTTGACGGGACTGAACTCCTACGAGCAGTACTTC. Translation: CASSLTGLNSYEQYF.

V gene TRBV5-1 combines with J gene TRBJ2-1; 12 positions match TRBD1. Trimming cost V 4 bases and J 6 bases; bases outside gene matches: 5. This CDR3 has 15 amino acids. CDR1 and CDR2 from the germline V gene are SGHRS and YFSETQ. The CDR3 region is CASSPQGQGANEQFF. DNA for the CDR3: TGCGCCAGCAGCCCCCAGGGACAGGGGGCCAATGAGCAGTTCTTC.

This clonotype was counted only a few times. This chain uses TRBV5-1 with TRBJ2-1; TRBD1 matches 11 bases. Germline values: CDR1 SGHRS, CDR2 YFSETQ. J lost 8 bases, V lost 0 bases, and 4 bases had no gene match. This CDR3 spans 15 amino acids. CDR3 sequence (DNA): TGCGCCAGCAGCTTGGGGGGACAGGGGGTCGATGAGCAGTTCTTC. Its protein is CASSLGGQGVDEQFF.

The chain combines TRBV29-1 with TRBJ1-2; possibly TRBD1 for D (5 bases). V shed 0 bases and J shed 6 bases, with 8 bases lying between them. This CDR3 contains 12 residues. The V gene's germline CDR1 is SQVTM and CDR2 ANQGSEA. DNA of the CDR3: TGCAGCGTTGAAGATGGGGCGGATGGCTACACCTTC. It translates to CSVEDGADGYTF.

This chain connects TRBV18 to TRBJ2-7; a weak D match, TRBD1 (5 bases). The last part of the DNA fits TRBJ2-5 better; the J call may be wrong. The germline V gene has CDR1 KGHSH and CDR2 LQKENI. The CDR3 spans 14 residues. CDR3 sequence reads: CASSPMRQKETQYF. The CDR3 DNA is TGTGCCAGCTCACCGATGAGACAGAAAGAGACCCAGTACTTC.

At least ten counts were recorded for this clonotype. V usage is TRBV12-3 or TRBV12-4 and J usage is TRBJ2-5; no firm D call. This CDR3 has 13 residues. Trimming took 5 bases from V and 3 from J, leaving 10 bases between them. DNA of the CDR3: TGTGCCAGCAGTAGACGGATTAAAGAGACCCAGTACTTC. It codes for CASSRRIKETQYF.

This clonotype was detected a few times. The V and J genes are TRBV7-2 and TRBJ1-3; D gene uncertain. Germline CDR1 is SGHTA and CDR2 is FQGNSA. V gave up 5 bases and J gave up 0 bases, with 8 bases separating them. CDR3 length equals 14 residues. CDR3 nucleotide sequence: TGTGCCAGCAGCCCTTCAGCCTCTGGAAACACCATATATTTT. Residues: CASSPSASGNTIYF.

The sample holds a few counts of this clonotype. The chain carries TRBV5-1 and TRBJ1-1; D possibly corresponds to TRBD1 (6 bases). CDR1 is SGHRS and CDR2 is YFSETQ in the germline V gene. This CDR3 is built from 15 residues. The ends were cut back, 2 bases at V and 1 base at J, with 12 bases in the middle. The CDR3 region has the DNA TGCGCCAGCAGCTTAAGGACAGATCAGAACACTGAAGCTTTCTTT. Protein product: CASSLRTDQNTEAFF.

The chain couples TRBV6-2 or TRBV6-3 to TRBJ2-3; TRBD2 aligns across 9 bases. The CDR3 has 17 amino acids. Per the germline V gene, CDR1 is MNHEY and CDR2 is SVGEGT. Germline trimming cut 6 bases from V and 6 bases from J; bases unmatched to any gene: 16. The CDR3 nucleotides read TGTGCCAGCAGACTTCCCCGACTAGCGGAAGGAGAGGATACGCAGTATTTT. Its translation: CASRLPRLAEGEDTQYF.

The chain links TRBV28 to TRBJ2-7; a weak D match, TRBD1 (5 bases). The CDR3 extends over 14 amino acids. Germline V gene data show CDR1 as MDHEN and CDR2 as SYDVKM. V shed 2 bases and J shed 5 bases, with 13 bases lying between them. This CDR3 reads CASSLLLQAHEQYF. The CDR3 nucleotides are TGTGCCAGCAGTTTACTACTACAGGCCCACGAGCAGTACTTC.

This sequence joins TRBV5-6 and TRBJ2-5, with D possibly matching TRBD2 (5 bases). The J call may be in error: the DNA end matches TRBJ2-7 better. Per germline, CDR1 SGHDT and CDR2 YYEEEE. The CDR3 runs 16 residues. The CDR3 DNA reads as TGTGCCAGCAGCTTCATCCCAACTAGAGTTGTCCGCGAGCAGTACTTC. Encoded protein: CASSFIPTRVVREQYF.

The chain combines TRBV3-1 with TRBJ2-3; 9 bases match TRBD2. Germline lookup yields CDR1 LGHDT and CDR2 YNNKEL (reference sequence). The CDR3 length is 15 residues. The V segment lost 4 bases and the J segment 6 bases; nucleotides outside the gene matches: 8. The CDR3 coding sequence is TGTGCCAGCAGCCCCTCGCGGGGGGGCTTTGATACGCAGTATTTT. This gives the protein CASSPSRGGFDTQYF.

In its sample, this clonotype was seen many times. This chain uses TRBV21-1 with TRBJ2-7; the table's D gene call, TRBD1, was not cross checked with the DNA. TRBV21-1 is deemed a pseudogene. The length of the CDR3 is 15 residues. The CDR3 DNA sequence: TGTGCCAGCAGCAACGGGGGCACGAGCTCCTACGAGCAGTACTTC. Its protein is CASSNGGTSSYEQYF.

This clonotype was found many times. This chain links TRBV4-3 with TRBJ2-1; D is possibly TRBD1 (6 bases). This CDR3 has 19 amino acids. The V end lost 2 bases, the J end lost 0 bases, and 20 bases lay between the germline ends. Per germline, CDR1 LGHNA and CDR2 YSLEER. The CDR3 DNA reads TGCGCCAGCAGCCAAACTACCGGGACAAGACTGAGCTCCTACAATGAGCAGTTCTTC. It specifies CASSQTTGTRLSSYNEQFF.

The gene calls are TRBV12-3 or TRBV12-4 and TRBJ2-5; 12 nucleotides align to TRBD1. The DNA end is a closer match to TRBJ2-7, so the J assignment may be wrong. There are 14 residues in the CDR3. CDR3 bases: TGTGCCAGCAGGGGACAGGGGGCGCTGGACGAGCAGTACTTC. This translates into CASRGQGALDEQYF.